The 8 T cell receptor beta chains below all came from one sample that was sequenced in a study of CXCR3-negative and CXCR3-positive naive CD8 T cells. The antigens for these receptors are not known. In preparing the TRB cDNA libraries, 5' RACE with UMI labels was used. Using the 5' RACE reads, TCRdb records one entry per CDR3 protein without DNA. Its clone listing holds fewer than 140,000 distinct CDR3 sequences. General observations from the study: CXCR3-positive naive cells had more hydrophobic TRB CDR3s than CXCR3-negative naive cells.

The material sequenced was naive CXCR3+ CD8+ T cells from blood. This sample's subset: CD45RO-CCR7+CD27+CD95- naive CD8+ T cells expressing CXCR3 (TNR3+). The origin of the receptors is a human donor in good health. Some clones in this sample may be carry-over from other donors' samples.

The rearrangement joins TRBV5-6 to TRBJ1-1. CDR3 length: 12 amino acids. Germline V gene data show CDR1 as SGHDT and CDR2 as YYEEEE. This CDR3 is CASSFLGTGAFF.

CDR3 in amino acids: CASSWGLAGHEQYF. This rearrangement joins TRBV7-9 to TRBJ2-7; with no DNA, the TCRdb D assignment of TRBD2 cannot be verified. The germline CDR1 and CDR2 sequences are SEHNR and FQNEAQ (reference sequence). This CDR3 contains 14 residues.

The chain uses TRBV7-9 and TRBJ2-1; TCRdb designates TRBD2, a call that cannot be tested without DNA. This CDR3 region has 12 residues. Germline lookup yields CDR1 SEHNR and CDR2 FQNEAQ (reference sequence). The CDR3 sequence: CASSREYNEQFF.

This CDR3 reads CASSLGQRGTNSYEQYF. The chain employs TRBV12-3 or TRBV12-4 and TRBJ2-7; the D gene TCRdb calls, TRBD2, cannot be checked with no DNA. CDR3 length equals 17 residues.

The CDR3 region is CASRHPTSGAHHEQYF. The rearrangement joins TRBV6-2 or TRBV6-3 to TRBJ2-7; TCRdb names TRBD2, which stays unverified in the absence of DNA. Germline V gives CDR1 MNHEY, CDR2 SVGEGT. This CDR3 comprises 16 residues.

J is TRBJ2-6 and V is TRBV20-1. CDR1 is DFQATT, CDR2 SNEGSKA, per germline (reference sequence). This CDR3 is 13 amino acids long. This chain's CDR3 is CSARSGGQYVLTF.

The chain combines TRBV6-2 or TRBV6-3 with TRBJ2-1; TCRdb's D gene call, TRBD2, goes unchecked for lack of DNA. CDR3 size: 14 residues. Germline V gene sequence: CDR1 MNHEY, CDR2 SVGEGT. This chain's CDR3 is CASSGTSGAHEQFF.

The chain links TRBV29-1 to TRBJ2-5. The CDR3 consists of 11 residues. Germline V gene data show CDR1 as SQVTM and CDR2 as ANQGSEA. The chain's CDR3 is CSGQVKETQYF. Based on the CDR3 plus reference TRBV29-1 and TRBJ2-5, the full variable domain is SAVISQKPSRDICQRGTSLTIQCQVDSQVTMMFWYRQQPGQSLTLIATANQGSEATYESGFVIDKFPISRPNLTFSTLTVSNMSPEDSSIYLCSGQVKETQYFGPGTRLLVL.